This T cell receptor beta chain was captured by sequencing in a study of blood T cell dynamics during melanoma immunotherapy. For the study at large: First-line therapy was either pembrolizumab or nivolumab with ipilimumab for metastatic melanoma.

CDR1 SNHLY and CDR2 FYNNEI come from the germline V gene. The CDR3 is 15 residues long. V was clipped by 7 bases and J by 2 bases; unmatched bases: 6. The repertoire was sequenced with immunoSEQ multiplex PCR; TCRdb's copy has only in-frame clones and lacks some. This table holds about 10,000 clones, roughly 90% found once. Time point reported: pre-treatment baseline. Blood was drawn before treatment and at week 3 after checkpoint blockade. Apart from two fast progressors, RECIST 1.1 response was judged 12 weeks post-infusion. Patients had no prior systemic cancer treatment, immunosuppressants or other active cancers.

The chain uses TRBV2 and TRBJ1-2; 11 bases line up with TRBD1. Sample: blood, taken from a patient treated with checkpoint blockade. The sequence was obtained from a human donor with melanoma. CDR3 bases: TGTGCCAGCACTGGACAGGGGGCTGAAAACTATGGCTACACCTTC. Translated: CASTGQGAENYGYTF.